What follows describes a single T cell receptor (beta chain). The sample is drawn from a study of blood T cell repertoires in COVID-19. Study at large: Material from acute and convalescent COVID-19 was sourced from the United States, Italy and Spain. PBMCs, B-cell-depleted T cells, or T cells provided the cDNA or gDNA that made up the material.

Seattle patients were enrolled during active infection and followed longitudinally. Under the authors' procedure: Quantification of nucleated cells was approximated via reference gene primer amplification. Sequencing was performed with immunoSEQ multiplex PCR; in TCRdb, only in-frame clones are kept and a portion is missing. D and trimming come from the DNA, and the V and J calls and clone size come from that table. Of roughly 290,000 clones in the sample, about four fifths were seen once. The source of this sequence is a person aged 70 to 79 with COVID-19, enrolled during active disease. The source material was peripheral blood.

CDR3 protein: CASSVLGRESGEQFF. In DNA, the CDR3 is TGTGCCAGCAGCGTCCTCGGGAGGGAATCGGGTGAGCAGTTCTTC. The V and J genes are TRBV9 and TRBJ2-1, with TRBD2 matching over 8 bases. Germline CDR1 reads SGDLS; CDR2 reads YYNGEE. This CDR3 is built from 15 residues. V dropped 2 bases and J dropped 9; count of bases not matched to a gene: 10.